These 18 T cell receptor beta chains share one sample of origin, sequenced in a study of OX40 agonist ivuxolimab in advanced cancers. Assay: immunoSEQ multiplex PCR; the TCRdb copy retains only in-frame clones and omits some. The table includes nearly 60,000 clones, around 90% detected once. Sequencing was performed on CD4+ or CD8+ T cells sorted from blood, taken in a trial of the OX40 agonist ivuxolimab. Source of these receptors: an adult with an advanced solid tumor such as melanoma, head and neck, liver or kidney cancer.

The J gene is TRBJ2-3, the V gene TRBV27; weak D call: TRBD2 (5 bases). The V gene lost 7 bases and the J gene lost 6 bases, with 20 bases spanning the gap. Germline CDR1 MNHEY, CDR2 SMNVEV (reference sequence). This CDR3 region has 15 residues. CDR3 nucleotides: TGTGCCAGCACGTTCGGGGATGGCCCCCGGGATACGCAGTATTTT. It is translated as CASTFGDGPRDTQYF.

V usage is TRBV2 and J usage is TRBJ1-5; D is unresolved. CDR1 SNHLY and CDR2 FYNNEI come from the germline V gene. The CDR3 runs to 15 residues. V lost 8 bases, J lost 0 bases, and 14 bases lay in between. CDR3 sequence: CASSRGTHSNQPQHF. The CDR3 nucleotides are TGTGCCAGCTCTCGAGGTACGCATAGCAATCAGCCCCAGCATTTT. The full variable domain, with the rest looked up from reference TRBV2 and TRBJ1-5, is EPEVTQTPSHQVTQMGQEVILRCVPISNHLYFYWYRQILGQKVEFLVSFYNNEISEKSEIFDDQFSVERPDGSNFTLKIRSTKLEDSAMYFCASSRGTHSNQPQHFGDGTRLSIL.

The chain couples TRBV25-1 to TRBJ2-4; D is tentatively TRBD1 or TRBD2 (5 bases each). The CDR3 covers 13 residues. Germline-derived CDR1 and CDR2 are MGHDK and SYGVNS. Trimming pared 5 bases from V and 10 bases from J, leaving 15 bases between. The CDR3 loop reads CASSRSGTEIQYF. The DNA of the CDR3 is TGTGCCAGCAGTAGATCCGGGACGGAGATTCAGTACTTC.

The chain employs TRBV5-6 and TRBJ2-2; D call uncertain. Germline CDR1 reads SGHDT; CDR2 reads YYEEEE. V lost 0 bases to trimming and J lost 7 bases, with 10 bases between them. This CDR3 is built from 14 residues. CDR3 protein: CASSLGSGFGELFF. DNA for the CDR3: TGTGCCAGCAGCTTGGGGTCCGGGTTCGGGGAGCTGTTTTTT.

The rearrangement joins TRBV29-1 to TRBJ2-1; 8 positions match TRBD1. V was clipped by 5 bases and J by 9 bases; unmatched bases: 9. Germline V CDR1 and CDR2: SQVTM, ANQGSEA. This CDR3 has 13 amino acids. CDR3 sequence reads: CSVRVQGASEQFF. In DNA, the CDR3 is TGCAGCGTTCGCGTGCAGGGGGCAAGTGAGCAGTTCTTC.

The V and J genes are TRBV5-1 and TRBJ2-7; TRBD1 matches 8 bases. The germline CDR1 and CDR2 sequences are SGHRS and YFSETQ. Trimming removed 4 bases from V and 7 bases from J; junction bases left unmatched: 13. The CDR3 runs to 15 residues. CDR3 in DNA: TGCGCCAGCAGCCAGCAGGGGGCATCAGAAGGTGAGCAGTACTTC. Translating it yields CASSQQGASEGEQYF.

The chain links TRBV7-6 to TRBJ2-7; D may match TRBD1 or TRBD2 (5 bases each). Trimming left V 1 base short and J 7 bases short, with 11 bases between. There are 13 residues in the CDR3. Germline CDR1 reads SGHVS; CDR2 reads FNYEAQ. The CDR3 protein is CASSLGGYGEQYF. DNA of the CDR3: TGTGCCAGCAGCTTAGGGGGGTACGGAGAGCAGTACTTC.

The V gene is TRBV28, the J gene TRBJ2-7; D tentatively reads TRBD1 or TRBD2 (5 bases each). V was clipped by 4 bases and J by 7 bases, with 11 bases between them. Germline loops: CDR1 MDHEN, CDR2 SYDVKM. The CDR3 is made up of 12 amino acids. The CDR3 loop is CASSSGPAEQYF. In DNA, the CDR3 is TGTGCCAGCAGTTCGGGACCCGCGGAGCAGTACTTC.

The CDR3 region is CASGTGTTPNEQFF. CDR3 coding DNA: TGTGCCAGCGGAACCGGGACCACTCCCAATGAGCAGTTCTTC. The chain is built from TRBV6-5 and TRBJ2-1; either TRBD1 or TRBD2 may fit D (5 bases each). The CDR3 sequence is 14 residues long. In germline, CDR1 is MNHEY, CDR2 SVGAGI. Trimming cost V 8 bases and J 6 bases, with 17 bases left between them.

This sequence joins TRBV30 and TRBJ2-7; 7 bases are a match to TRBD2. The CDR3 sequence is 17 residues long. V lost 2 bases to trimming and J lost 7 bases; unmatched junction nucleotides: 20. Germline CDR1 GTSNPN, CDR2 SVGIG (reference sequence). As DNA, the CDR3 is TGTGCCTGGAGTTTTGAAGGGAGGGATATGCGCTCGCGGGAGCAGTACTTC. Translation: CAWSFEGRDMRSREQYF.

The chain recombines TRBV6-6 with TRBJ1-2, with a weak D call TRBD1 (5 bases). Trimming shortened V by 6 bases and J by 3 bases, and 11 bases separated the two germline ends. In germline, CDR1 is MNHNY, CDR2 SVGAGI (reference sequence). CDR3 size: 13 residues. CDR3 in DNA: TGTGCCAGCAGGTTACAGGAAGACTATGGCTACACCTTC. Encoded protein: CASRLQEDYGYTF.

The J gene is TRBJ1-2, the V gene TRBV28; 7 bases align to TRBD1. Germline-derived CDR1 and CDR2 are MDHEN and SYDVKM. J was trimmed by 4 bases and V by 2 bases; bases with no gene match: 7. The CDR3 totals 15 residues. Written as DNA, the CDR3 is TGTGCCAGCAGTTTAGATGGGGGGACAGCCTATGGCTACACCTTC. It codes for CASSLDGGTAYGYTF.

This chain joins TRBV7-3 and TRBJ1-5; a weak D match, TRBD1 (6 bases). Germline V gene lookup returns CDR1 SGHTA and CDR2 FQGTGA. Trimming removed 5 bases at V and 7 bases at J, with 12 bases between. CDR3 size: 13 residues. DNA of the CDR3: TGTGCCAGCAGCATACAGGGCGGGCAGCCCCAGCATTTT. It is translated as CASSIQGGQPQHF.

J is TRBJ2-1 and V is TRBV7-9, with 11 bases lining up with TRBD1. Per germline, CDR1 SEHNR and CDR2 FQNEAQ (reference sequence). V was pared by 5 bases and J by 4 bases, with 4 bases of the junction left unmatched. The CDR3 has 15 amino acids. CDR3 amino acids: CASSIGTGGYNEQFF. CDR3 bases: TGTGCCAGCAGCATCGGGACAGGGGGGTACAATGAGCAGTTCTTC.

The chain uses TRBV7-8 and TRBJ2-7, with D possibly TRBD1 on 6 matching bases. CDR3 length: 14 amino acids. The germline V and J ends were trimmed by 5 bases and 3 bases, with 14 bases remaining between them. Per germline, CDR1 SGHVS and CDR2 FQNEAQ. The CDR3 region has the DNA TGTGCCAGCAGCGCCTTGACAGGATACTACGAGCAGTACTTC. Its protein is CASSALTGYYEQYF.

The rearrangement links TRBV5-1 to TRBJ2-5; a weak D match, TRBD1 (5 bases). The germline V and J ends were trimmed by 0 bases and 5 bases, with 17 bases remaining between them. The CDR3 runs 16 residues. Germline lookup yields CDR1 SGHRS and CDR2 YFSETQ. CDR3 in amino acids: CASSLGGRERVETQYF. In DNA form, the CDR3 reads TGCGCCAGCAGCTTGGGGGGCAGGGAACGGGTCGAGACCCAGTACTTC.

The CDR3 nucleotides read TGTGCCAGCAGTGACTACAGACAAGAGACCCAGTACTTC. This translates into CASSDYRQETQYF. V is TRBV2 and J is TRBJ2-5; no firm D call. This CDR3 contains 13 residues. The germline V and J ends were trimmed by 3 bases and 2 bases, with 7 bases remaining between them. CDR1 is SNHLY, CDR2 FYNNEI, per germline.

The chain couples TRBV29-1 to TRBJ2-7; D is unresolved. Germline lookup yields CDR1 SQVTM and CDR2 ANQGSEA. The CDR3 length is 12 residues. CDR3 bases: TGCAACCCGACCCGGCACCACTACGAGCAGTACTTC. Its protein product is CNPTRHHYEQYF.